This is a list of T cell receptor beta chains from one sample in a study of T cells in tuberculosis. The data were produced by immunoSEQ multiplex PCR, yet TCRdb's version contains in-frame clones alone and is incomplete. The sample lists about 34,000 clones, under 95% occurring once. The material was PBMCs, obtained at tuberculosis diagnosis. The receptors here all came from an adult with tuberculosis. Both conserved end residues are part of each CDR3. A D gene is named only where the DNA matches it firmly. Clone size, where shown, is once, few, many, or a class for clones that have expanded.

cdr3_aa cdr3_nt j_call v_call d_call clone_size
CASSDDRGRRNEQFF TGTGCCAGCAGTGACGACAGGGGGCGAAGGAATGAGCAGTTCTTC TRBJ2-1 TRBV2 TRBD1 .
CASSIGQDGYTF TGTGCCAGTAGTATAGGACAAGATGGCTACACCTTC TRBJ1-2 TRBV19 . once
CASTQWGGQNNEQFF TGTGCCAGCACCCAATGGGGGGGCCAAAACAATGAGCAGTTCTTC TRBJ2-1 TRBV2 . few
CASSLDSYEQYF TGTGCCAGCAGTTTAGACAGCTACGAGCAGTACTTC TRBJ2-7 TRBV28 . .
CASRGQVNEKLFF TGTGCCAGCAGGGGGCAGGTTAATGAAAAACTGTTTTTT TRBJ1-4 TRBV27 . once
CASSWTSGGGLIEQYF TGTGCCAGCAGCTGGACTAGCGGGGGTGGCTTGATCGAGCAGTACTTC TRBJ2-7 TRBV7-6 TRBD2 .
CARTSGVGLGEQFF TGTGCCAGGACTAGCGGGGTAGGGTTGGGTGAGCAGTTCTTC TRBJ2-1 TRBV19 TRBD2 once
CSVADRPGTEAFF TGCAGCGTTGCGGACAGGCCAGGGACTGAAGCTTTCTTT TRBJ1-1 TRBV29-1 TRBD1 .
CASSYRGYQETQYF TGTGCCAGCAGTTACAGGGGCTACCAAGAGACCCAGTACTTC TRBJ2-5 TRBV6-5 . .
CASSLGGGTDTQYF TGTGCCAGCAGCTTAGGGGGGGGCACAGATACGCAGTATTTT TRBJ2-3 TRBV11-2 . .
CASSLGSSYEDEQYF TGCGCCAGCAGCTTGGGCTCTAGCTACGAGGACGAGCAGTACTTC TRBJ2-7 TRBV5-1 . .
CASSQRWGLTVYEQYF TGTGCCAGCAGCCAAAGGTGGGGACTAACGGTCTACGAGCAGTACTTC TRBJ2-7 TRBV14 TRBD2 .
CASSIGTGAYEQYF TGTGCCAGTAGTATTGGGACAGGGGCCTACGAGCAGTACTTC TRBJ2-7 TRBV19 TRBD1 once
CASSFLVAGGPGFADTQYF TGTGCCAGCAGTTTCCTCGTAGCGGGAGGGCCAGGTTTCGCAGATACGCAGTATTTT TRBJ2-3 TRBV27 TRBD2 once
CSVLDGGLAKKGTQYF TGCAGCGTTCTCGACGGGGGATTGGCGAAGAAGGGTACGCAGTATTTT TRBJ2-3 TRBV29-1 . .
CASSFLTGSGNTIYF TGCGCCAGCAGCTTTTTAACAGGCTCTGGAAACACCATATATTTT TRBJ1-3 TRBV5-1 . .
CASSARGMAASDEQFF TGTGCCAGCAGCGCCAGGGGGATGGCCGCCAGCGATGAGCAGTTCTTC TRBJ2-1 TRBV9 TRBD1 .
CASSSEEGVGVYEQYF TGTGCCAGCAGTAGCGAAGAGGGGGTGGGGGTTTACGAGCAGTACTTC TRBJ2-7 TRBV25-1 . .
CASSSPGEASGETQYF TGTGCCAGCAGCTCCCCCGGGGAGGCCTCGGGCGAGACCCAGTACTTC TRBJ2-5 TRBV11-2 . .
CASKSGGDSYTF TGTGCCAGCAAGTCAGGGGGTGATAGCTACACCTTC TRBJ1-2 TRBV27 TRBD1 .
CASNTGTGAYEQYF TGTGCCAGCAACACCGGGACAGGGGCCTACGAGCAGTACTTC TRBJ2-7 TRBV7-9 TRBD1 .
CASSLGLAEKNIQYF TGTGCCAGCAGCTTGGGGCTAGCGGAGAAAAACATTCAGTACTTC TRBJ2-4 TRBV5-6 TRBD2 .
CASSVQETQYF TGCGCCAGCAGCGTACAAGAGACCCAGTACTTC TRBJ2-5 TRBV5-1 . once
CASSTRQGSYEQYF TGTGCCAGCAGTACACGACAGGGATCCTACGAGCAGTACTTC TRBJ2-7 TRBV28 TRBD1 .
CASSIGGQVHQPQHF TGTGCCAGTAGTATAGGTGGACAGGTCCATCAGCCCCAGCATTTT TRBJ1-5 TRBV19 TRBD1 .